Each of the 28 T cell receptor beta chains below was sequenced from the same sample in a study of T cell repertoires in cytomegalovirus infection. The antigens of these receptors remain unknown. TCRdb re-analysed the reads in MiXCR, keeping a single row per CDR3 protein. Among about a million distinct CDR3 sequences listed, approximately 31% were seen once. Sequenced here: cultured CD8+ T cells from PBMCs, sampled from culture after CMV antigen stimulation. The receptors shown here come from a human donor in good health (CMV status not recorded). Some clones in this sample may be carry-over from other donors' samples.

The chain couples TRBV6-1 to TRBJ2-3; TRBD1 matches 7 bases. The length of the CDR3 is 13 residues. Germline trimming cut 5 bases from V and 2 bases from J; bases unmatched to any gene: 1. Germline-derived CDR1 and CDR2 are MNHNS and SASEGT. CDR3 bases: TGTGCCAGCAGTCAGGGGGTCACAGATACGCAGTATTTT. Protein: CASSQGVTDTQYF.

V and J are TRBV6-2 or TRBV6-3 and TRBJ2-3, with 7 bases identical to TRBD1. This CDR3 contains 17 residues. CDR1 is MNHEY and CDR2 is SVGEGT in the germline V gene. The J segment lost 6 bases and the V segment lost 7 bases, leaving 19 bases of the junction unmatched. This CDR3 reads CASTYTRAARGQDTQYF. CDR3 sequence (DNA): TGTGCCAGCACCTACACTCGAGCAGCCCGGGGACAGGATACGCAGTATTTT.

This clonotype was observed a few times. J is TRBJ1-6 and V is TRBV6-1; D is uncertain. Germline CDR1 is MNHNS and CDR2 is SASEGT. V gave up 2 bases and J gave up 9 bases, with 14 bases separating them. The CDR3 consists of 15 residues. The CDR3 loop is CASSERWSPGSPLHF. CDR3 DNA sequence: TGTGCCAGCAGTGAAAGATGGAGTCCCGGTTCACCCCTCCACTTT.

There are a few counts of this clonotype. V gene TRBV19 combines with J gene TRBJ2-7; D gene ambiguous. The CDR3 contains 12 residues. Per the germline V gene, CDR1 is LNHDA and CDR2 is SQIVND (reference sequence). Trimming cost V 5 bases and J 6 bases, with 11 bases left between them. In DNA, the CDR3 is TGTGCCAGTAGTTCACATTGTCGCGAGCAGTACGTC. Protein sequence: CASSSHCREQYV.

This clonotype showed up just a few times. V is TRBV11-3 and J is TRBJ1-6; a possible D gene is TRBD1 (5 bases). CDR3 length equals 17 residues. Germline V gives CDR1 SGHNT, CDR2 YENEEA. V was clipped by 5 bases and J by 0 bases, with 14 bases between them. CDR3 amino acids: CASSTWGRSSYNSPLHF. CDR3 bases: TGTGCCAGCAGCACTTGGGGACGGAGCTCCTATAATTCACCCCTCCACTTT.

The chain joins TRBV4-3 to TRBJ1-1; D ambiguous. CDR3 length: 14 residues. Germline V gene data show CDR1 as LGHNA and CDR2 as YSLEER. With 0 bases removed from V and 5 bases from J, the gap between germline ends came to 10 bases. The CDR3 DNA is TGCGCCAGCAGCCAAGATCCGGGGTGGACTGAAGCTTTCTTT. It yields the protein CASSQDPGWTEAFF.

The table lists this clonotype with a few counts. The chain uses TRBV15 and TRBJ2-7, with 11 bases aligning to TRBD2. V shed 5 bases, J shed 5 bases, and the junction held 11 bases outside the gene matches. The CDR3 contains 16 residues. The germline CDR1 and CDR2 sequences are LNHNV and YYDKDF (reference sequence). In DNA, the CDR3 is TGTGCCACCAGCTCTTCCCCCCAACTAGCGGGGGACGAGCAGTACTTC. This encodes CATSSSPQLAGDEQYF.

This clonotype has just a few counts. CDR3 sequence (DNA): TGTGCCAGCAGGACCACAGGGAACACCGGGGAGCTGTTTTTT. Protein: CASRTTGNTGELFF. The chain joins TRBV12-3 or TRBV12-4 to TRBJ2-2, with D possibly TRBD1 on 5 matching bases. Trimming took 6 bases from V and 1 from J, leaving 9 bases between them. The CDR3 runs to 14 residues.

This clonotype was counted at least ten times. Its ends do not fully match the called genes, so a read error is possible. The chain has TRBV5-1 and TRBJ2-1; 12 bases agree with TRBD2. Germline V lookup: CDR1 SGHRS, CDR2 YFSETQ. The CDR3 is 16 residues long. The CDR3 is CASSFLAGGPYNEQFF. In nucleotides, the CDR3 is TGTGCCAGCAGCTTCCTAGCGGGGGGGCCCTACAATGAGCAGTTCTTC.

J is TRBJ1-1 and V is TRBV7-9; tentative D call: TRBD1 (5 bases). CDR1 is SEHNR and CDR2 is FQNEAQ in the germline V gene (reference sequence). V was pared by 4 bases and J by 6 bases, with 24 bases between. The CDR3 has 17 amino acids. The CDR3 DNA reads TGTGCCAGCAGCTCCGCGCACCGGGGGGATCTGAGGCCTGAAGCTTTCTTT. Its protein product is CASSSAHRGDLRPEAFF. The complete variable domain, with remaining parts taken from reference TRBV7-9 and TRBJ1-1, reads DTGVSQNPRHKITKRGQNVTFRCDPISEHNRLYWYRQTLGQGPEFLTYFQNEAQLEKSRLLSDRFSAERPKGSFSTLEIQRTEQGDSAMYLCASSSAHRGDLRPEAFFGQGTRLTVV.

Only a few counts were recorded for this clonotype. The chain combines TRBV2 with TRBJ1-2, with D possibly matching TRBD1 (6 bases). CDR3 size: 14 residues. The V gene lost 8 bases and the J gene lost 8 bases, with 21 bases spanning the gap. Germline values: CDR1 SNHLY, CDR2 FYNNEI. The CDR3 is CASGFTGQKRGYTF. The DNA of the CDR3 is TGTGCCAGCGGCTTTACCGGACAGAAAAGGGGCTACACCTTC.

The V and J genes are TRBV19 and TRBJ1-2; weak D call: TRBD1 (6 bases). Germline V gene sequence: CDR1 LNHDA, CDR2 SQIVND (reference sequence). There are 18 residues in the CDR3. Trimming removed 6 bases at V and 3 bases at J, with 26 bases between. The CDR3 sequence is CASRPMQERGEWDYGYTF. The CDR3 region has the DNA TGTGCCAGTAGGCCAATGCAGGAAAGGGGGGAATGGGACTATGGCTACACCTTC.

The rearrangement uses TRBV7-6 and TRBJ1-5; D unclear. Germline V gene sequence: CDR1 SGHVS, CDR2 FNYEAQ. The length of the CDR3 is 16 residues. The germline V and J ends were trimmed by 1 base and 0 bases, with 10 bases remaining between them. The CDR3 is CASSLVAADSNQPQHF. The CDR3 nucleotides read TGTGCCAGCAGCTTAGTTGCGGCAGATAGCAATCAGCCCCAGCATTTT.

The V call is TRBV5-6, the J call TRBJ2-5, with D tentatively TRBD1 (5 bases). The ends were cut back, 2 bases at V and 5 bases at J, with 13 bases in the middle. There are 14 residues in the CDR3. Germline V gene data show CDR1 as SGHDT and CDR2 as YYEEEE. The CDR3 region is CASSFLGARETQYF. CDR3 nucleotide sequence: TGTGCCAGCAGCTTCCTAGGGGCGCGGGAGACCCAGTACTTC.

The chain recombines TRBV5-1 with TRBJ1-1, with D tentatively TRBD1 (6 bases). Germline CDR1 reads SGHRS; CDR2 reads YFSETQ. The length of the CDR3 is 13 residues. The V end lost 1 base, the J end lost 8 bases, and 12 bases lay between the germline ends. DNA for the CDR3: TGCGCCAGCAGCTTGCCAGGGGCTCGAGAAGCTTTCTTT. It encodes CASSLPGAREAFF.

The V call is TRBV6-5, the J call TRBJ1-1, with 8 bases that match TRBD1. J lost 3 bases, V lost 5 bases, and 8 bases had no gene match. CDR3 size: 15 residues. Germline values: CDR1 MNHEY, CDR2 SVGAGI. CDR3 protein: CASSQSTGVDTEAFF. DNA of the CDR3: TGTGCCAGCAGTCAATCGACAGGGGTGGACACTGAAGCTTTCTTT.

This clonotype was observed once. This chain uses TRBV7-9 with TRBJ2-3; no reliable D call. V was shortened by 5 bases and J by 3 bases, with 12 bases between the two germline ends. In germline, CDR1 is SEHNR, CDR2 FQNEAQ (reference sequence). This CDR3 is 14 amino acids long. The CDR3 DNA sequence: TGTGCCAGCAGCCAGGACGGCGCGACAGATACGCAGTATTTT. Its protein is CASSQDGATDTQYF.

V gene TRBV6-2 or TRBV6-3 combines with J gene TRBJ2-3; D may be TRBD2 (6 bases). Trimming shortened V by 3 bases and J by 6 bases, and 10 bases separated the two germline ends. CDR3 length equals 13 residues. Germline lookup yields CDR1 MNHEY and CDR2 SVGEGT. The CDR3 spells CASSYGTSDTQYF. The CDR3 bases are TGTGCCAGCAGTTATGGGACTTCCGATACGCAGTATTTT.

The DNA of the CDR3 is TGTGCCAGCAGACGGGGGGTGACTGCTGAAAAACTGTTTTTT. Protein: CASRRGVTAEKLFF. This chain connects TRBV27 to TRBJ1-4; D perhaps matches TRBD1 (5 bases). The CDR3 loop spans 14 amino acids. Germline CDR1 is MNHEY and CDR2 is SMNVEV (reference sequence). Between the trimmed V and J ends, which lost 6 bases and 7 bases, there was a span of 15 bases.

This clonotype was recorded a few times. This chain connects TRBV7-9 to TRBJ2-7, with D possibly TRBD2 on 7 matching bases. Per the germline V gene, CDR1 is SEHNR and CDR2 is FQNEAQ (reference sequence). Trimming took 5 bases from V and 2 from J, leaving 13 bases between them. This CDR3 contains 14 residues. The CDR3 DNA sequence: TGTGCCAGCAGCCCGCAGGGGAGGGCCTACGAGCAGTACTTC. This translates into CASSPQGRAYEQYF.

This clonotype was counted a few times. J is TRBJ2-1 and V is TRBV13, with 8 bases that match TRBD2. Trimming took 1 base from V and 9 from J; bases not matched to a gene: 2. Germline V gene data show CDR1 as PRHDT and CDR2 as FYEKMQ (reference sequence). The CDR3 covers 13 residues. The CDR3 reads CASSLVSGGEQFF. The DNA for the CDR3 is TGTGCCAGCAGCTTAGTGAGCGGGGGTGAGCAGTTCTTC.

The V call is TRBV6-6, the J call TRBJ2-1, with TRBD1 identical over 10 bases. The germline V gene has CDR1 MNHNY and CDR2 SVGAGI (reference sequence). J lost 4 bases, V lost 0 bases, and 0 bases had no gene match. The CDR3 sequence is 15 residues long. CDR3 DNA sequence: TGTGCCAGCAGTTACTCGGACAGGGGGTACAATGAGCAGTTCTTC. Encoded protein: CASSYSDRGYNEQFF.

V is TRBV29-1 and J is TRBJ2-1; 7 bases align to TRBD2. CDR3 length equals 11 residues. The germline V gene has CDR1 SQVTM and CDR2 ANQGSEA. Germline trimming cut 1 base from V and 15 bases from J; bases unmatched to any gene: 6. The CDR3 DNA follows: TGCAGCGTTGAAGGGGGAGGGAGGGCGTTCTTC. Protein: CSVEGGGRAFF.

The rearrangement joins TRBV5-8 to TRBJ2-1; D gene ambiguous. Germline CDR1 reads SGHTS; CDR2 reads YDEGEE. This CDR3 spans 11 amino acids. V was cut by 4 bases and J by 8 bases, with 7 bases left in between. CDR3 region: CASSPAHEQFF. The CDR3 DNA reads TGTGCCAGCAGCCCGGCGCATGAGCAGTTCTTC. Combining the CDR3 with reference TRBV5-8 and TRBJ2-1 gives the whole variable domain EAGVTQSPTHLIKTRGQQATLRCSPISGHTSVYWYQQALGLGLQFLLWYDEGEERNRGNFPPRFSGRQFPNYSSELNVNALELEDSALYLCASSPAHEQFFGPGTRLTVL.

This rearrangement joins TRBV7-9 to TRBJ1-1, with 8 bases matching TRBD1. The CDR3 covers 15 residues. From germline, CDR1 is SEHNR and CDR2 FQNEAQ (reference sequence). The V segment lost 4 bases and the J segment 7 bases; nucleotides outside the gene matches: 11. The CDR3 sequence: CASSSPDRGVGEAFF. CDR3 sequence (DNA): TGTGCCAGCAGCTCCCCCGACAGGGGAGTAGGTGAAGCTTTCTTT.

This clonotype showed up just a few times. The chain links TRBV2 to TRBJ2-1; a weak D match, TRBD2 (6 bases). CDR1 SNHLY and CDR2 FYNNEI come from the germline V gene. The CDR3 contains 18 residues. Trimming shortened V by 3 bases and J by 9 bases, and 27 bases separated the two germline ends. CDR3 sequence: CASSDPPGTSGPNSEQFF. For the CDR3, the DNA is TGTGCCAGCAGTGATCCGCCCGGGACTTCGGGCCCGAATAGTGAGCAGTTCTTC.

The chain joins TRBV15 to TRBJ2-4; D unclear. CDR1 is LNHNV, CDR2 YYDKDF, per germline (reference sequence). The CDR3 loop spans 14 amino acids. V lost 1 base, J lost 5 bases, and 9 bases lay in between. The DNA for the CDR3 is TGTGCCACCAGCAGAGTTTCCGGTCAAAACATTCAGTACTTC. Translated, it gives CATSRVSGQNIQYF.

In this sample, this clonotype turned up once. At one end the junction does not follow the germline gene, possibly because of a read error. The V and J genes are TRBV6-2 or TRBV6-3 and TRBJ1-1, with 10 bases identical to TRBD1. This CDR3 contains 18 residues. Per the germline V gene, CDR1 is MNHEY and CDR2 is SVGEGT. CDR3 loop: CASSDSPRDRGLNTEAFF. CDR3 bases: TGTGCCAGCAGTGACTCACCCCGGGACAGGGGATTGAACACTGAAGCTTTCTTT.